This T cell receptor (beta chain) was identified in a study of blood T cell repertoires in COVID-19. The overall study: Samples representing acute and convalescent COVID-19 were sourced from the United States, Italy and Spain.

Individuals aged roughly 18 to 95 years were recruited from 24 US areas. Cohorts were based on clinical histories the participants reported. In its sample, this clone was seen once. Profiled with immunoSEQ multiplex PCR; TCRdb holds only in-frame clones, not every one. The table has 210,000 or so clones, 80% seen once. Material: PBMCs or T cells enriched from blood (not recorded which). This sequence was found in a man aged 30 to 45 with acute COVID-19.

The CDR3 DNA reads TGTGCCAGCTCACCAGAGGGACTGGTCCTCTACGAGCAGTACTTC. It is translated as CASSPEGLVLYEQYF. The chain employs TRBV18 and TRBJ2-7, with D perhaps TRBD2 (6 bases). There are 15 residues in the CDR3. The germline V gene encodes CDR1 KGHSH and CDR2 LQKENI. Deletions cut 2 bases from V and 3 bases from J, with 14 bases between. Full variable domain (remainder filled in from reference TRBV18 and TRBJ2-7): NAGVMQNPRHLVRRRGQEARLRCSPMKGHSHVYWYRQLPEEGLKFMVYLQKENIIDESGMPKERFSAEFPKEGPSILRIQQVVRGDSAAYFCASSPEGLVLYEQYFGPGTRLTVT.